This passage covers 19 T cell receptor beta chains from one sample sequenced in a study of identical twins. Via MiXCR, TCRdb re-called the 5' RACE reads, giving one row per CDR3 protein. The top ten clones hold around 0.9% of a sample with about 520,000 distinct CDR3 sequences, approximately 22% of them seen once. The data also belong to a second study, concerning T cells expressing NK-cell markers.

The sequenced sample was CD4+ T cells sorted from blood. All receptors derive from a woman aged 18-30 years in good health.

This clonotype was seen many times. J is TRBJ2-3 and V is TRBV12-3 or TRBV12-4, with 9 bases that match TRBD2. The CDR3 has 14 residues. The V segment lost 6 bases and the J segment 5 bases; nucleotides outside the gene matches: 6. For the CDR3, the DNA is TGTGCCAGCAGGTCGAGTAGCGGGAGAGATACGCAGTATTTT. Translation gives CASRSSSGRDTQYF.

DNA for the CDR3: TGTGCCAGCAGTGCCATATACACAGATACGCAGTATTTT. It encodes CASSAIYTDTQYF. The chain is built from TRBV6-1 and TRBJ2-3; D gene unclear. Trimming shortened V by 4 bases and J by 2 bases, and 7 bases separated the two germline ends. The CDR3 sequence is 13 residues long. Germline values: CDR1 MNHNS, CDR2 SASEGT.

The chain uses TRBV11-2 and TRBJ2-7, with TRBD1 identical over 9 bases. V lost 4 bases to trimming and J lost 3 bases; unmatched junction nucleotides: 7. Germline loops: CDR1 SGHAT, CDR2 FQNNGV. The CDR3 is made up of 15 amino acids. CDR3 amino acids: CASSYGTGTYYEQYF. CDR3 sequence (DNA): TGTGCCAGCAGCTACGGGACAGGGACGTACTACGAGCAGTACTTC.

As DNA, the CDR3 is TGTGCCAGCAGCACTATGGGACTAGCAGGAGATACGCAGTATTTT. Translating gives CASSTMGLAGDTQYF. The rearrangement joins TRBV9 to TRBJ2-3, with 9 bases that match TRBD2. V lost 4 bases and J lost 5; bases outside the gene matches: 8. Germline values: CDR1 SGDLS, CDR2 YYNGEE. This CDR3 contains 15 residues.

This clonotype was observed a handful of times. The chain joins TRBV4-2 to TRBJ2-3, with unresolved D. CDR1 is LGHNA, CDR2 YNFKEQ, per germline. Trimming took off 1 base at V and 2 bases at J, with 7 bases between the two ends. The CDR3 extends over 14 amino acids. CDR3 loop: CASSQVPHTDTQYF. CDR3 DNA: TGTGCCAGCAGCCAAGTACCCCACACAGATACGCAGTATTTT.

This clonotype was recorded a few times. The V gene is TRBV15, the J gene TRBJ2-5; TRBD2 matches at 7 bases. Unmatched junction bases numbered 13, after V lost 8 bases and J lost 4 bases. In germline, CDR1 is LNHNV, CDR2 YYDKDF (reference sequence). The CDR3 sequence is 15 residues long. CDR3 sequence (DNA): TGTGCCACCGGCCGAGCGGGAACCACCCGAGAGACCCAGTACTTC. It specifies CATGRAGTTRETQYF.

This rearrangement joins TRBV12-3 or TRBV12-4 to TRBJ2-7; maybe TRBD1 (5 bases). The CDR3 sequence is 15 residues long. Trimming left V 1 base short and J 2 bases short, with 12 bases between. CDR3 protein: CASSLGRVGTYEQYF. Here the CDR3 DNA reads TGTGCCAGCAGTTTAGGCAGGGTAGGGACCTACGAGCAGTACTTC.

CDR3 bases: TGTGCCAGCAGCCAGGGGACGGACAATGAGCAGTTCTTC. Translated: CASSQGTDNEQFF. The chain recombines TRBV11-3 with TRBJ2-1; a possible D gene is TRBD1 (6 bases). This CDR3 is 13 amino acids long. Per the germline V gene, CDR1 is SGHNT and CDR2 is YENEEA. V was pared by 5 bases and J by 5 bases, with 10 bases between. The whole variable domain, filled in from reference TRBV11-3 and TRBJ2-1, reads EAGVVQSPRYKIIEKKQPVAFWCNPISGHNTLYWYLQNLGQGPELLIRYENEEAVDDSQLPKDRFSAERLKGVDSTLKIQPAELGDSAVYLCASSQGTDNEQFFGPGTRLTVL.

This clonotype was detected only a few times. The chain employs TRBV6-2 or TRBV6-3 and TRBJ2-1; no clear D. The length of the CDR3 is 13 residues. The germline CDR1 and CDR2 sequences are MNHEY and SVGEGT. V shed 5 bases and J shed 3 bases, with 8 bases lying between them. CDR3 region: CASSLDFYNEQFF. The CDR3 DNA reads TGTGCCAGCAGTCTAGACTTCTACAATGAGCAGTTCTTC.

V is TRBV20-1 and J is TRBJ1-2, with 12 positions matching TRBD1. The trim removed 6 bases at V and 4 bases at J, leaving 6 bases unmatched. Germline CDR1 and CDR2: DFQATT and SNEGSKA (reference sequence). CDR3 length: 14 amino acids. CDR3 sequence (DNA): TGCAGTGCCCCCGGGACAGGGGGCGGCTATGGCTACACCTTC. Translation gives CSAPGTGGGYGYTF.

This clonotype was seen only a few times. The CDR3 reads CASQGSNQPQHF. The CDR3 nucleotides are TGTGCCAGTCAGGGTAGCAATCAGCCCCAGCATTTT. V and J are TRBV6-6 and TRBJ1-5, with D maybe TRBD1 (5 bases). CDR1 and CDR2 from the germline V gene are MNHNY and SVGAGI (reference sequence). Trimming removed 9 bases from V and 0 bases from J, with 6 bases in between. This CDR3 spans 12 amino acids.

This clonotype showed up just once. The chain couples TRBV27 to TRBJ2-7; D is unclear. V lost 8 bases to trimming and J lost 12 bases, with 17 bases between them. This CDR3 contains 11 residues. Per germline, CDR1 MNHEY and CDR2 SMNVEV (reference sequence). CDR3 in amino acids: CASPTPGTVYF. The CDR3 coding sequence is TGTGCCAGCCCTACCCCAGGAACGGTGTACTTC.

This sequence joins TRBV12-3 or TRBV12-4 and TRBJ2-1, with TRBD2 matching 8 bases. The CDR3 spans 14 residues. V gave up 4 bases and J gave up 9 bases; unmatched junction bases: 8. The CDR3 DNA reads as TGTGCCAGCAGTTCACAGCGGGAGAAGGGTGAGCAGTTCTTC. It specifies CASSSQREKGEQFF.

V gene TRBV20-1 combines with J gene TRBJ1-4; D gene uncertain. The germline V and J ends were trimmed by 5 bases and 6 bases, with 19 bases remaining between them. The length of the CDR3 is 15 residues. Per germline, CDR1 DFQATT and CDR2 SNEGSKA (reference sequence). The DNA for the CDR3 is TGCAGTGCTGCTGACCCCCGCCGTGGGGATGAAAAACTGTTTTTT. Translated: CSAADPRRGDEKLFF.

V is TRBV4-3 and J is TRBJ2-7; D is undetermined. CDR3 length: 13 residues. CDR1 is LGHNA, CDR2 YSLEER, per germline. V lost 0 bases and J 6 bases, leaving 9 bases between the germline ends. CDR3 sequence: CASSQDFSSEQYF. The CDR3 DNA follows: TGCGCCAGCAGCCAAGATTTCAGCAGCGAGCAGTACTTC.

V gene TRBV5-1 combines with J gene TRBJ2-1; 7 bases line up with TRBD2. Germline CDR1 is SGHRS and CDR2 is YFSETQ. The CDR3 length is 15 residues. Trimming removed 4 bases from V and 9 bases from J; junction bases left unmatched: 13. The CDR3 sequence is CASSGRDLAVSEQFF. Here the CDR3 DNA reads TGCGCCAGCAGCGGCCGGGATCTAGCGGTGAGTGAGCAGTTCTTC.

The chain is built from TRBV10-3 and TRBJ2-5; maybe TRBD2 (5 bases). CDR1 is ENHRY and CDR2 is SYGVKD in the germline V gene. This CDR3 spans 18 amino acids. V lost 0 bases and J 1 base, leaving 18 bases between the germline ends. The CDR3 coding sequence is TGTGCCATCAGTGAGTCGAATTTGGCATCGGGGATCCAAGAGACCCAGTACTTC. This gives the protein CAISESNLASGIQETQYF.

This clonotype turned up a few times. This chain links TRBV7-2 with TRBJ1-4; D may be TRBD1 (5 bases). The CDR3 is 13 residues long. In germline, CDR1 is SGHTA, CDR2 FQGNSA. Trimming removed 2 bases at V and 6 bases at J, with 7 bases between. This CDR3 is CASSLQGDEKLFF. CDR3 DNA sequence: TGTGCCAGCAGCTTACAGGGTGATGAAAAACTGTTTTTT.

The CDR3 loop is CASSRRGAGAYNEQFF. In nucleotides, the CDR3 is TGTGCCAGCAGCCGCAGAGGAGCGGGGGCCTACAATGAGCAGTTCTTC. The chain joins TRBV3-1 to TRBJ2-1, with 8 bases lining up with TRBD2. The trim removed 4 bases at V and 2 bases at J, leaving 7 bases unmatched. CDR3 size: 16 residues. Germline V lookup: CDR1 LGHDT, CDR2 YNNKEL (reference sequence).